This record looks at one TCR beta chain sequence and its context. The sample is drawn from a study of blood T cell repertoires in COVID-19. Whole-study context: The samples span acute and convalescent COVID-19 from the United States, Italy and Spain.

The CDR3 has 17 residues. Losses at the gene ends were 5 bases for V and 2 bases for J; bases not matched to a gene: 12. Germline CDR1 and CDR2: SGHTA and FQGNSA. The authors' processing: Reference gene primer amplification gave estimated nucleated cell counts. Measured with immunoSEQ multiplex PCR; TCRdb has only the in-frame clones, and not every one. D and trimming were read from the DNA, whereas the V and J calls and clone size are those reported in that table. The sample comprises some 150,000 clones, 85% to 90% of which are singletons, and more than 9.5% rests with the top ten. The chain has TRBV7-2 and TRBJ1-2, with 9 bases fitting TRBD1. The receptor comes from a woman of 80 years or more with acute or convalescent COVID-19. Sequencing used peripheral blood. The chain's CDR3 is CASSPRPGQGWNYGYTF. In nucleotides, the CDR3 is TGTGCCAGCAGCCCGAGACCGGGACAGGGTTGGAACTATGGCTACACCTTC.